The clone carrying this T cell receptor beta chain has a count of ten or more. Its antigen remains unknown. The data belong to a study of neurological immune-mediated disorders. Study results and caveats: Across subjects, no CDR3 amino acid sequence appeared in expanded clones of more than one subject, a finding that suggested private repertoires in all groups. Multiple sclerosis was found to have the least TCR clonal expansion, below healthy controls, and HTLV-1-associated myelopathy the most.

The sorted libraries drew on 1 million T cells that were CD4+ or CD8+. cDNA was made by 5'RACE with 10-nucleotide random UMIs. TCRdb re-called the 5' RACE reads through MiXCR, storing one row per CDR3 protein. The table records roughly 30,000 distinct CDR3 sequences, approximately 6% of them present only once. Germline V gene sequence: CDR1 SGHVS, CDR2 FQNEAQ. The CDR3 is made up of 16 amino acids. V gave up 3 bases and J gave up 1 base, with 12 bases separating them. The specimen was CD4+ T cells from blood. The rearrangement joins TRBV7-8 to TRBJ2-2; D perhaps matches TRBD2 (6 bases). This clonotype was obtained from a woman in her 50s in good health. DNA of the CDR3: TGTGCCAGCAGCTTCGGGACTCGAAGGAACACCGGGGAGCTGTTTTTT. This gives the protein CASSFGTRRNTGELFF.